This paragraph covers one TCR beta chain sequence. At one end, the junction sequence differs from germline, possibly due to a read error. This CDR3 has 14 amino acids. Per the germline V gene, CDR1 is LGHNA and CDR2 is YNFKEQ. A mixed TRB-A/B primer pool amplified rearranged TRB by multiplex touch-down PCR. TCRdb passed the multiplex PCR reads through MiXCR, listing each CDR3 protein once. The sample has about 8,000 distinct CDR3 sequences; roughly 32% are singletons. TCR beta rearrangements were amplified from peripheral blood genomic DNA. This record comes from a study of T cell repertoires in aging, cancer and after chemotherapy.

Material: blood. The chain links TRBV4-2 to TRBJ2-7; D tentatively fits TRBD1 or TRBD2 (5 bases each). The receptor was derived from a human donor in good health. The chain's CDR3 is CASSPGAVTYEQYF. In DNA form, the CDR3 reads TGCGCCAGCAGCCCCGGGGCAGTTACCTACGAGCAGTACTTC.